A selection of T cell receptor beta chains follows, all from one sample in a study of blood T cell repertoires in COVID-19. Produced via immunoSEQ multiplex PCR; TCRdb's table is partial and in-frame only. This table has 200,000 to 250,000 clones, less than 85% appearing once. Sample: peripheral blood. The receptors here all came from a woman of 80 years or more with COVID-19, enrolled during active disease. CDR3s include the opening cysteine and the closing phenylalanine or tryptophan. The D gene is left open where the match is weak. Rows give clone size only sometimes, using once, few, many, or a class for an expanded clone.

cdr3_length: 15
d_call: .
j_call: TRBJ1-2
v_call: TRBV6-1
clone_size: .
cdr3_aa: CASSENPQDTYGYTF
cdr3_nt: TGTGCCAGCAGTGAAAACCCCCAGGACACCTATGGCTACACCTTC

cdr3_length: 15
d_call: .
j_call: TRBJ2-2
v_call: TRBV10-3
clone_size: .
cdr3_aa: CAISVIQGSTGELFF
cdr3_nt: TGTGCCATCAGTGTAATACAGGGAAGTACCGGGGAGCTGTTTTTT

cdr3_length: 11
d_call: .
j_call: TRBJ1-4
v_call: TRBV20-1
clone_size: .
cdr3_aa: CSASPDEKLFF
cdr3_nt: TGCAGTGCTAGTCCCGATGAAAAACTGTTTTTT

cdr3_length: 12
d_call: .
j_call: TRBJ1-5
v_call: TRBV6-5
clone_size: .
cdr3_aa: CACRGGAGPQHF
cdr3_nt: TGTGCCTGTAGGGGGGGCGCGGGTCCCCAGCATTTT

cdr3_length: 18
d_call: TRBD2
j_call: TRBJ2-3
v_call: TRBV5-4
clone_size: once
cdr3_aa: CASSPDNGRAGGTDTQYF
cdr3_nt: TGTGCCAGCAGCCCCGACAACGGGAGGGCCGGGGGGACAGATACGCAGTATTTT

cdr3_length: 16
d_call: .
j_call: TRBJ1-5
v_call: TRBV1
clone_size: few
cdr3_aa: CTSSQDRGNSNQPQHF
cdr3_nt: TGCACCAGCAGCCAAGACAGGGGTAATAGCAATCAGCCCCAGCATTTT

cdr3_length: 15
d_call: .
j_call: TRBJ1-6
v_call: TRBV25-1
clone_size: .
cdr3_aa: CASRDSGIVNPPLHF
cdr3_nt: TGTGCCAGCAGGGATTCAGGGATAGTCAATCCACCCCTCCACTTT

cdr3_length: 14
d_call: .
j_call: TRBJ1-4
v_call: TRBV3-1/TRBV3-2
clone_size: .
cdr3_aa: CASSQFRTSEKLFF
cdr3_nt: TGTGCCAGCAGCCAATTCCGGACTTCTGAAAAACTGTTTTTT

cdr3_length: 15
d_call: .
j_call: TRBJ1-6
v_call: TRBV5-6
clone_size: .
cdr3_aa: CASSLLSSYNSPLHF
cdr3_nt: TGTGCCAGCAGCCTGTTGAGCTCCTATAATTCACCCCTCCACTTT

cdr3_length: 14
d_call: TRBD1
j_call: TRBJ2-7
v_call: TRBV2
clone_size: many
cdr3_aa: CASTIDRDSYEQYF
cdr3_nt: TGTGCCAGCACTATAGACAGGGACTCCTACGAGCAGTACTTC

cdr3_length: 16
d_call: .
j_call: TRBJ2-7
v_call: TRBV4-1
clone_size: .
cdr3_aa: CASSQVFSEISYEQYF
cdr3_nt: TGCGCCAGCAGCCAGGTATTTAGCGAGATCTCCTACGAGCAGTACTTC

cdr3_length: 15
d_call: TRBD1
j_call: TRBJ1-4
v_call: TRBV15
clone_size: .
cdr3_aa: CATSSRQGTVEKLFF
cdr3_nt: TGTGCCACCAGCTCCCGACAGGGGACTGTCGAAAAACTGTTTTTT

cdr3_length: 14
d_call: TRBD1
j_call: TRBJ1-1
v_call: TRBV5-1
clone_size: .
cdr3_aa: CASSTNTGGTEAFF
cdr3_nt: TGCGCCAGCAGTACGAACACAGGGGGTACTGAAGCTTTCTTT

cdr3_length: 15
d_call: TRBD2
j_call: TRBJ2-3
v_call: TRBV6-5
clone_size: .
cdr3_aa: CASSSGTRGPDTQYF
cdr3_nt: TGTGCCAGCAGTTCCGGGACTAGGGGCCCAGATACGCAGTATTTT

cdr3_length: 13
d_call: TRBD1
j_call: TRBJ2-1
v_call: TRBV6-5
clone_size: .
cdr3_aa: CASRRDSYNEQFF
cdr3_nt: TGTGCCAGCAGAAGGGACAGCTACAATGAGCAGTTCTTC

cdr3_length: 14
d_call: .
j_call: TRBJ2-1
v_call: TRBV24-1
clone_size: .
cdr3_aa: CATSPPGVSGEQFF
cdr3_nt: TGTGCCACCAGTCCGCCGGGAGTATCCGGTGAGCAGTTCTTC